Below, 2 T cell receptor beta chains from the same sample are listed, as sequenced in a study of cytomegalovirus exposure and HLA in healthy donors. Both 60 Vbeta primers and 13 Jbeta primers went into the PCR. This table comes from immunoSEQ multiplex PCR, and its TCRdb copy is limited to in-frame clones, with some not included. The table lists some 98,000 clones, about 81% of them singletons. The sequenced material came from PBMCs. The receptors were sampled from a middle-aged man in good health and CMV-seronegative.

The V call is TRBV11-2, the J call TRBJ1-6; tentative D call: TRBD1 (5 bases). Trimming cost V 9 bases and J 0 bases, with 9 bases left between them. The V gene's germline CDR1 is SGHAT and CDR2 FQNNGV. The CDR3 runs to 14 residues. The CDR3 is CASSGGSYNSPLHF. The CDR3 region has the DNA TGTGCCAGTTCGGGGGGCTCCTATAATTCACCCCTCCACTTT.

This rearrangement joins TRBV2 to TRBJ2-4; TRBD2 matches 9 bases. J gave up 1 base and V 1 base, and 8 bases lay outside the gene matches. The CDR3 totals 18 residues. CDR1 and CDR2 from the germline V gene are SNHLY and FYNNEI. The CDR3 nucleotides are TGTGCCAGCAGTGAAGTTCGCGGGGGGGCCGCGGCCAAAAACATTCAGTACTTC. As protein: CASSEVRGGAAAKNIQYF.